A single TCR beta chain is shown here with its context. Its antigen is as yet unknown. The same CDR3 also results from other DNA sequences found in this sample. Profiled with immunoSEQ multiplex PCR; TCRdb holds only in-frame clones, not every one. The table includes millions of clones, about 93% detected once. This record comes from a study of shared clonotypes between healthy human individuals. Across the study: Per donor, three plates held CD4 naive cells, three held CD4 memory, two held CD8 naive and one held CD8 memory. Study conclusions and caveats: Richness estimates generally favored naive over memory subsets.

Naive CD8 cells were CD45RO-negative, positively selected for CCR7, excluding terminally differentiated effector memory CD45RA+ cells. The donors were adults (healthy and HIV-negative) with no recent acute infections or vaccinations. Within Nashville, Tennessee resided all donors, each a Caucasian adult. CDR1 and CDR2 from the germline V gene are MNHEY and SMNVEV (reference sequence). The CDR3 has 13 amino acids. V dropped 6 bases and J dropped 5 bases, with 11 bases sitting between them. The receptor was derived from a man aged 18 to 35 in good health. Some clones in this sample may be carry-over from other donors' samples. The sample was naive CD8+ T cells from PBMCs. The chain combines TRBV27 with TRBJ1-5; a possible D gene is TRBD1 (6 bases). In nucleotides, the CDR3 is TGTGCCAGCAGCCTTACAGGGTATCAGCCCCAGCATTTT. Translation: CASSLTGYQPQHF.